This record covers a single TCR beta chain. Its antigen has not been determined. The input lacks base qualities; no much larger clone sits a single base away. The data are from a study of blood T cell repertoires in COVID-19 (TCRdb year 2020). Describing the broader study: Samples covering the acute and convalescent phases of COVID-19 were provided by collaborators in the United States, Italy and Spain. The prospective study material was composed of cDNA or gDNA derived from T cells, B-cell-depleted T cells, or PBMCs. Deeply sampled blood TCRbeta repertoires from subjects exposed to, actively infected with, or recovered from COVID-19 were included in the dataset. The repertoires were released in a freely available public database intended as a resource for research on the immune response to SARS-CoV-2. The samples were drawn from the first 160 participants of the ongoing ImmuneRACE study and from some 1,300 subjects provided by 6 global collaborators. A de-identified subject ID, COVID-19 status, age in years and sex were almost always included in the sample metadata. Where available, HLA class I and class II types were obtained from metadata supplied by the sample provider rather than from assay-based typing. Here is what the overall study found, with its caveats: How much clinical and demographic metadata was included differed by source and by participant, and the metadata was provided uncurated.

TCRbeta CDR3 regions were amplified from genomic DNA by means of the immunoSEQ Assay, a bias-controlled multiplex PCR. Per the original workflow: Within the assay, amplification of reference gene primers was used to estimate how many nucleated cells each sample contained. To quantify the absolute abundance of each unique TCRbeta CDR3 rearrangement, sequence reads were collapsed and filtered. For each sample, productive Simpson clonality was calculated as the square root of Simpson's diversity index over productive rearrangements. TCRdb provides this immuneACCESS table in a form limited to in-frame rearrangements. Some clones are lacking; in checked studies, under half of them reflect an unresolved V gene, and why the rest are absent is not known. V and J calls and clone size come straight from that table; D and trimming were deduced from the DNA. Present in this sample are about 82,000 clones, around four fifths of which were seen just once. 15% to 20% of the sample goes to the ten largest clones.

Whole blood was collected in K2EDTA tubes by collaborating institutions according to the institutions' own protocols. For TCRbeta analysis, collaborator samples were shipped as frozen whole blood, as isolated PBMCs, or as DNA extracted from either sample type. This receptor was identified in a woman aged 55-70 years with acute or convalescent COVID-19. The sequencing input was peripheral blood.

The sequence in DNA is TGTGCCATCAGTGAGACCCCAGGGGCTGAAGCTTTCTTT. Its protein product is CAISETPGAEAFF. Recombination joined TRBV10-3 with TRBJ1-1; tentative D gene TRBD1, with 6 bases matching. Inclusive of the bounding cysteine and phenylalanine, the CDR3 is 13 residues long. The CDR3 DNA has 39 bases and is translated from base 1. Looking up the germline V gene yields CDR1 ENHRY and CDR2 SYGVKD. V loses 2 bases, J loses 6 bases, and the germline ends lie 10 bases apart.